One sample yielded the 18 T cell receptor beta chains listed below, sequenced in a study of cytomegalovirus exposure and HLA in healthy donors. PCR employed 60 Vbeta and 13 Jbeta primers. TCRdb keeps only in-frame clones here, not all; method: immunoSEQ multiplex PCR. This sample has about 90,000 clones, with approximately 84% found just once. Source material: PBMCs. All receptors derive from a man aged 18-30 years in good health and CMV-seronegative.

The chain has TRBV15 and TRBJ2-7; D possibly corresponds to TRBD1 (5 bases). This CDR3 has 16 residues. V shed 4 bases and J shed 0 bases, with 16 bases lying between them. The germline gives CDR1 LNHNV, CDR2 YYDKDF (reference sequence). The CDR3 spells CATSNPQGGSSYEQYF. As DNA, the CDR3 is TGTGCCACCAGCAACCCTCAGGGCGGCAGCTCCTACGAGCAGTACTTC.

The rearrangement uses TRBV27 and TRBJ2-7, with D possibly being TRBD2 (5 bases). V was trimmed by 5 bases and J by 3 bases, leaving 14 bases between them. Germline values: CDR1 MNHEY, CDR2 SMNVEV (reference sequence). The CDR3 totals 14 residues. This chain's CDR3 is CASSPGLGGYEQYF. The CDR3 bases are TGTGCCAGCAGTCCTGGGCTCGGAGGCTACGAGCAGTACTTC.

The chain combines TRBV21-1 with TRBJ2-7; the table assigns TRBD2, which was not confirmed against the DNA. TRBV21-1 is designated a pseudogene. CDR3 size: 18 residues. The CDR3 loop reads CASSKGGHLAGATYEQYF. CDR3 DNA sequence: TGTGCCAGCAGCAAAGGAGGACACCTAGCGGGGGCAACCTACGAGCAGTACTTC.

The V gene is TRBV30, the J gene TRBJ2-1, with 10 bases lining up with TRBD2. The junction had 11 bases not matched to a gene; V was cut back by 4 bases and J by 8 bases. From germline, CDR1 is GTSNPN and CDR2 SVGIG (reference sequence). The CDR3 loop spans 15 amino acids. This CDR3 reads CAWTGTSAGIYEQFF. CDR3 coding DNA: TGTGCCTGGACCGGGACTAGCGCCGGTATCTATGAGCAGTTCTTC.

This CDR3 is CASSRTAYNEKLFF. DNA of the CDR3: TGTGCCAGCAGTAGGACAGCGTATAATGAAAAACTGTTTTTT. The chain combines TRBV6-5 with TRBJ1-4; a weak D match, TRBD1 (6 bases). CDR3 length: 14 residues. Between the trimmed V and J ends, which lost 5 bases and 4 bases, there was a span of 11 bases. From germline, CDR1 is MNHEY and CDR2 SVGAGI.

This clone appeared a few times. This rearrangement joins TRBV11-2 to TRBJ2-7, with a tentative D call TRBD1 (6 bases). Germline lookup yields CDR1 SGHAT and CDR2 FQNNGV. Trimming cost V 2 bases and J 6 bases, with 14 bases left between them. The CDR3 length is 14 residues. The CDR3, as DNA: TGTGCCAGCAGCTTACAAGTCTCAGGGGTCGAGCAGTACTTC. It translates to CASSLQVSGVEQYF.

The CDR3 sequence: CASSFTGAGNTIYF. The CDR3 nucleotides read TGCGCCAGCAGCTTCACAGGGGCGGGAAACACCATATATTTT. The genes are TRBV5-1 and TRBJ1-3; 7 positions agree with TRBD1. The V and J ends lost 2 bases and 4 bases, in that order; junction bases with no gene match: 3. In germline, CDR1 is SGHRS, CDR2 YFSETQ. CDR3 length: 14 amino acids.

The chain couples TRBV30 to TRBJ2-3; 13 bases are a match to TRBD2. In germline, CDR1 is GTSNPN, CDR2 SVGIG (reference sequence). The CDR3 sequence is 13 residues long. The V segment lost 5 bases and the J segment 4 bases; nucleotides outside the gene matches: 0. The CDR3 DNA sequence: TGTGCCTGGGGACTAGCGGGAGCAGATACGCAGTATTTT. Protein: CAWGLAGADTQYF.

As concerns this clone: The sample has other DNA sequences that encode this CDR3 too. The chain uses TRBV18 and TRBJ1-5, with D possibly being TRBD1 (5 bases). The CDR3 runs 14 residues. V was cut by 3 bases and J by 4 bases, with 10 bases left in between. Per germline, CDR1 KGHSH and CDR2 LQKENI. The CDR3 DNA reads as TGTGCCAGCTCACCGCAGGGTTCTAATCAGCCCCAGCATTTT. This sequence encodes CASSPQGSNQPQHF.

The chain carries TRBV6-5 and TRBJ1-3; weak D call: TRBD1 (5 bases). With 6 bases removed from V and 1 base from J, the gap between germline ends came to 13 bases. This CDR3 has 15 amino acids. Germline CDR1 reads MNHEY; CDR2 reads SVGAGI. CDR3: CASRGMGGSGNTIYF. CDR3 sequence (DNA): TGTGCCAGCAGAGGGATGGGGGGGTCTGGAAACACCATATATTTT.

This chain links TRBV6-6 with TRBJ1-6, with D possibly matching TRBD1 (5 bases). CDR3 size: 15 residues. Germline-derived CDR1 and CDR2 are MNHNY and SVGAGI (reference sequence). V was trimmed by 6 bases and J by 8 bases, leaving 17 bases between them. CDR3 protein: CASRQQVSGYSPLHF. The CDR3 nucleotides read TGTGCCAGCAGGCAACAGGTCTCAGGGTATTCACCCCTCCACTTT.

This chain joins TRBV9 and TRBJ1-4, with D hard to call. Trimming removed 6 bases from V and 0 bases from J, with 12 bases in between. The germline V gene has CDR1 SGDLS and CDR2 YYNGEE. CDR3 length: 15 residues. CDR3 amino acids: CASTFTGATNEKLFF. CDR3 coding DNA: TGTGCCAGCACCTTCACGGGAGCAACTAATGAAAAACTGTTTTTT.

The gene calls are TRBV29-1 and TRBJ1-2; D not certain. CDR1 SQVTM and CDR2 ANQGSEA come from the germline V gene. The CDR3 is 12 amino acids. V shed 5 bases and J shed 4 bases, with 11 bases lying between them. For the CDR3, the DNA is TGCAGCGTTCAAGGGAGCTCCTATGGCTACACCTTC. It translates to CSVQGSSYGYTF.

This clone is a singleton in its sample. The chain recombines TRBV9 with TRBJ2-1; no clear D. Germline lookup yields CDR1 SGDLS and CDR2 YYNGEE. V lost 6 bases, J lost 6 bases, and 7 bases lay in between. The CDR3 length is 11 residues. Here the CDR3 DNA reads TGTGCCAGCACCTCGGGCAATGAGCAGTTCTTC. It translates to CASTSGNEQFF.

The chain links TRBV5-1 to TRBJ1-1; 9 positions match TRBD1. The germline CDR1 and CDR2 sequences are SGHRS and YFSETQ. CDR3 length equals 14 residues. The trim removed 4 bases at V and 4 bases at J, leaving 5 bases unmatched. CDR3 bases: TGCGCCAGCAGCCCCGGGACAGGGCTCACTGAAGCTTTCTTT. This codes for CASSPGTGLTEAFF.

CDR3 protein: CASSFTGAGDTQYF. CDR3 sequence (DNA): TGTGCCAGCAGCTTCACAGGGGCGGGAGATACGCAGTATTTT. The J gene is TRBJ2-3, the V gene TRBV7-2, with 7 nucleotides matching TRBD1. Germline V gene sequence: CDR1 SGHTA, CDR2 FQGNSA. There are 14 residues in the CDR3. J gave up 5 bases and V 3 bases, and 5 bases lay outside the gene matches.

This sequence joins TRBV9 and TRBJ1-6; D ambiguous. Germline CDR1 SGDLS, CDR2 YYNGEE. The CDR3 has 14 residues. Trimming removed 6 bases at V and 12 bases at J, with 19 bases between. In DNA form, the CDR3 reads TGTGCCAGCACCCAAGCCCCCGAGCTAGGACCCCTCCACTTT. Translated: CASTQAPELGPLHF.

The rearrangement joins TRBV7-9 to TRBJ2-7; D unresolved. The CDR3 is 14 residues long. CDR1 is SEHNR, CDR2 FQNEAQ, per germline (reference sequence). Trimming left V 3 bases short and J 1 base short, with 10 bases between. CDR3 in DNA: TGTGCCAGCAGCTTGGTCCTAGGTTCCTACGAGCAGTACTTC. Residues: CASSLVLGSYEQYF.